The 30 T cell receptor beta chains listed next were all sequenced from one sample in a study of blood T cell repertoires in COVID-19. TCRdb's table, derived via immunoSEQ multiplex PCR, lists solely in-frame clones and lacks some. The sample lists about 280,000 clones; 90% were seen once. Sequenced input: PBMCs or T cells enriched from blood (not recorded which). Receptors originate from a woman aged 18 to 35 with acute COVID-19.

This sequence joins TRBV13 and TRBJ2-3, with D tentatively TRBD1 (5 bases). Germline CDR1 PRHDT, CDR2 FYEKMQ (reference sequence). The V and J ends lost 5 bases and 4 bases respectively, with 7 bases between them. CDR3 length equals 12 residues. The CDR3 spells CASSRGADTQYF. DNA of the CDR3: TGTGCCAGCAGCAGGGGCGCAGATACGCAGTATTTT.

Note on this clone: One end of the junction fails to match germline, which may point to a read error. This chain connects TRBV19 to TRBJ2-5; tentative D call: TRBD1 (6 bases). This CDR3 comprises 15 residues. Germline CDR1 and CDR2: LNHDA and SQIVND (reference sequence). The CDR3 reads CASSVVGARQGTQYF. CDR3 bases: TGTGCCAGTAGTGTCGTGGGGGCCCGACAAGGGACCCAGTACTTC.

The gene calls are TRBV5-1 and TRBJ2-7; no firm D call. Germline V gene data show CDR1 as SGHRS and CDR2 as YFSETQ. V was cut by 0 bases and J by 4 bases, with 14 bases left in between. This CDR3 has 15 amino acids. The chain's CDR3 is CASSLAQYVPYEQYF. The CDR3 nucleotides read TGCGCCAGCAGCTTGGCCCAGTACGTCCCTTACGAGCAGTACTTC.

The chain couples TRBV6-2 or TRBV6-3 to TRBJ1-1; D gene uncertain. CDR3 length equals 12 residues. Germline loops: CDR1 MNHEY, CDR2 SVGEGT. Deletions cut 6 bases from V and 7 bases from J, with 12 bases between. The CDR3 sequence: CASSNGVIEAFF. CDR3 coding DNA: TGTGCCAGCAGCAACGGGGTGATTGAAGCTTTCTTT.

The CDR3 nucleotides are TGTGCCAGCAGCCAAGTGTCAGAACCCTACGAGCAGTACTTC. It encodes CASSQVSEPYEQYF. This chain links TRBV3-1 (or the pseudogene TRBV3-2) with TRBJ2-7; D is uncertain. Germline assignment: CDR1 LGHDT and CDR2 YNNKEL (reference sequence). The CDR3 runs 14 residues. Trimming left V 1 base short and J 2 bases short, with 9 bases between.

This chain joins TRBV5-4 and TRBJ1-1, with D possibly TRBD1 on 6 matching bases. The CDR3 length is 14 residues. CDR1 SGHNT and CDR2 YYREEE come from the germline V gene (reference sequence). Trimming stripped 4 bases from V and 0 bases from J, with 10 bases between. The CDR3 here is CASSTGTMNTEAFF. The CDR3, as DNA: TGTGCCAGCAGCACCGGGACAATGAACACTGAAGCTTTCTTT.

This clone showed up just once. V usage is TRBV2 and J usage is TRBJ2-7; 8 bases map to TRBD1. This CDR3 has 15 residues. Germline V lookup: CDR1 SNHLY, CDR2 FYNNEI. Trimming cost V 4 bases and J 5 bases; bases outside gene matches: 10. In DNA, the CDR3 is TGTGCCAGCAGTGGCAGGACAGGGTTAGGAAACGAGCAGTACTTC. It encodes CASSGRTGLGNEQYF.

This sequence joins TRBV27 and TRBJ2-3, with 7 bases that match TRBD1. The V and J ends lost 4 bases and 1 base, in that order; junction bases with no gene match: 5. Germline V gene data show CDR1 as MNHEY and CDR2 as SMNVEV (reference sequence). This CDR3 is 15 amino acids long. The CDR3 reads CASSYRGRGTDTQYF. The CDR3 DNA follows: TGTGCCAGCAGTTACAGGGGTAGGGGCACAGATACGCAGTATTTT.

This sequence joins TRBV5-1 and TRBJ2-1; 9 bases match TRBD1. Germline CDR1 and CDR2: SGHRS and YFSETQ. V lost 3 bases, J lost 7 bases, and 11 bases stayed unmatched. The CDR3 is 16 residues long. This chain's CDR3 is CASSWKAGTGLNEQFF. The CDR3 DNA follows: TGCGCCAGCAGCTGGAAAGCCGGGACAGGGTTAAATGAGCAGTTCTTC.

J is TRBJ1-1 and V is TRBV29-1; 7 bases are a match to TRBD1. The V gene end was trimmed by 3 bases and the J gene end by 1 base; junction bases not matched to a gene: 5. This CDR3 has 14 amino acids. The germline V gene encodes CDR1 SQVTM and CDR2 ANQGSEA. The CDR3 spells CSVERQGQNTEAFF. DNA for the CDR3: TGCAGCGTTGAGAGACAGGGTCAGAACACTGAAGCTTTCTTT.

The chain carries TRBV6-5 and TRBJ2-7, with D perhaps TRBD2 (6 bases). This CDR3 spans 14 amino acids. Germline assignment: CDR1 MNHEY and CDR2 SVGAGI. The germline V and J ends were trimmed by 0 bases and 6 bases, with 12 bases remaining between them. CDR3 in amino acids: CASSYSLEGPEQYF. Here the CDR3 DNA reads TGTGCCAGCAGTTACTCTTTGGAGGGCCCCGAGCAGTACTTC.

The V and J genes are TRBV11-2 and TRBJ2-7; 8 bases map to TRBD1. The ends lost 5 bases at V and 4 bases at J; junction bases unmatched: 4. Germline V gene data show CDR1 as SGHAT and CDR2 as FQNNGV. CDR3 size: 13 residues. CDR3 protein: CASSPGQEYEQYF. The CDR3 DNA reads TGTGCCAGCAGCCCGGGACAGGAGTACGAGCAGTACTTC.

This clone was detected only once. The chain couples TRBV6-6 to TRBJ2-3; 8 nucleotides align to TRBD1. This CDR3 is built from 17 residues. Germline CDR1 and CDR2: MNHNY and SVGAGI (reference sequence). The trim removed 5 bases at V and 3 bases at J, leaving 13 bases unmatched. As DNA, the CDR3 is TGTGCCAGCAGTCGAGCTCCCTACAGGGGGGAGACAGATACGCAGTATTTT. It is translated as CASSRAPYRGETDTQYF.

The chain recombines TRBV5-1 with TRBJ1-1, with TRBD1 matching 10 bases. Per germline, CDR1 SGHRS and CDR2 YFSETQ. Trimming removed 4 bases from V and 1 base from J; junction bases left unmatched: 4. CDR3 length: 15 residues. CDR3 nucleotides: TGCGCCAGCAGCATAAGACAGGGGGCGAACACTGAAGCTTTCTTT. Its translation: CASSIRQGANTEAFF.

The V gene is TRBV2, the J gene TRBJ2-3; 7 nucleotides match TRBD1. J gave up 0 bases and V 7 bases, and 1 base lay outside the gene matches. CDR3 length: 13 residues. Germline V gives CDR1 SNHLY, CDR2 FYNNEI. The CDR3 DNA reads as TGTGCCAGCAAGGACAGGAGCACAGATACGCAGTATTTT. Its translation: CASKDRSTDTQYF.

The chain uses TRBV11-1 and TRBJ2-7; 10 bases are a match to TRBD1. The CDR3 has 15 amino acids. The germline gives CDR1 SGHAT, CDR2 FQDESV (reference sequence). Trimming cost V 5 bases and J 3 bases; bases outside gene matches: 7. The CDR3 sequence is CASSLDRGLGYEQYF. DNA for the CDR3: TGTGCCAGCAGCCTAGACAGGGGGCTAGGCTACGAGCAGTACTTC.

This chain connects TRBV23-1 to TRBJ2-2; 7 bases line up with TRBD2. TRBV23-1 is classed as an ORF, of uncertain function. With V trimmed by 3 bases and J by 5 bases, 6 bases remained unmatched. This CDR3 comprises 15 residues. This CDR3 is CASSQGRGGTGELFF. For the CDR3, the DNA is TGCGCCAGCAGTCAGGGGAGGGGAGGTACCGGGGAGCTGTTTTTT.

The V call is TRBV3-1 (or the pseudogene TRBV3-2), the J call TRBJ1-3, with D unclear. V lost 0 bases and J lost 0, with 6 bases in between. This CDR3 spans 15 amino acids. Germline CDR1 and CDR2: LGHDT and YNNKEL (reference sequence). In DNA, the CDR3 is TGTGCCAGCAGCCAAGACAGTCTCTCTGGAAACACCATATATTTT. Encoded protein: CASSQDSLSGNTIYF.

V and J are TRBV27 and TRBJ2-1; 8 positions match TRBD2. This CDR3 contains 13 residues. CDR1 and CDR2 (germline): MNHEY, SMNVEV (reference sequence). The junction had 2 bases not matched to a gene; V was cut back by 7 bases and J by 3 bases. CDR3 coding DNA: TGTGCCAGCAAGACTAGCGTCTACAATGAGCAGTTCTTC. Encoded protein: CASKTSVYNEQFF.

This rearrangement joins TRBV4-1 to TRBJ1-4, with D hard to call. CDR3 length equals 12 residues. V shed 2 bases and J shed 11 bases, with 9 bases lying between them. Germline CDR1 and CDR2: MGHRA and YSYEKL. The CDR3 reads CASSQIVAKLFF. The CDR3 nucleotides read TGCGCCAGCAGCCAAATAGTAGCGAAACTGTTTTTT.

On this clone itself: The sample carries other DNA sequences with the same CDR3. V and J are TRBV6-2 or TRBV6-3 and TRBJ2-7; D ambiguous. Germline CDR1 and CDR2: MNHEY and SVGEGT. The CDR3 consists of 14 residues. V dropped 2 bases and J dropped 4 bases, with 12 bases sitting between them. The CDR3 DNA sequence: TGTGCCAGCAGTTACCGTCTTGCGGTATACGAGCAGTACTTC. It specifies CASSYRLAVYEQYF.

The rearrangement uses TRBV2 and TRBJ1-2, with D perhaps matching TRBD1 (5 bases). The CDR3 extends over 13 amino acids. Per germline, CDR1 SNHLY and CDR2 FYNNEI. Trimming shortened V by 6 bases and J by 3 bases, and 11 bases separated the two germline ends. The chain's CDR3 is CASRADSHYGYTF. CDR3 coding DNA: TGTGCCAGCAGGGCTGACAGCCACTATGGCTACACCTTC.

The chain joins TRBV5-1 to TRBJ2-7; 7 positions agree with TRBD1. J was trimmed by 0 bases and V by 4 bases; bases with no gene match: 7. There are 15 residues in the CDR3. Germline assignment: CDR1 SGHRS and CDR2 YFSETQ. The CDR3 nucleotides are TGCGCCAGCAGCACCCGACAGGGTTACTCCTACGAGCAGTACTTC. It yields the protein CASSTRQGYSYEQYF. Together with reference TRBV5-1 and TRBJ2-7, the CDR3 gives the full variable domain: KAGVTQTPRYLIKTRGQQVTLSCSPISGHRSVSWYQQTPGQGLQFLFEYFSETQRNKGNFPGRFSGRQFSNSRSEMNVSTLELGDSALYLCASSTRQGYSYEQYFGPGTRLTVT.

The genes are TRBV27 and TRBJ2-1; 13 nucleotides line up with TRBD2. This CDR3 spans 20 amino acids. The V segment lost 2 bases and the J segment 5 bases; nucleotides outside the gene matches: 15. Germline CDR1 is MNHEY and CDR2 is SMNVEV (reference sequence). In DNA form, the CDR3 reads TGTGCCAGCAGTTTAGAACTAGCGGGAGGGCCTACGACTTCTAACAATGAGCAGTTCTTC. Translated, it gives CASSLELAGGPTTSNNEQFF.

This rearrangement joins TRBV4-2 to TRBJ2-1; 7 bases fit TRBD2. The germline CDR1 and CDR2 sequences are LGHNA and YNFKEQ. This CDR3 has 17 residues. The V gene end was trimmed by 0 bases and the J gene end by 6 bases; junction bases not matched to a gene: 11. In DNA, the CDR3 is TGTGCCAGCAGCCAAGATTGGGGGGGTCAATTTTTCAATGAGCAGTTCTTC. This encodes CASSQDWGGQFFNEQFF.

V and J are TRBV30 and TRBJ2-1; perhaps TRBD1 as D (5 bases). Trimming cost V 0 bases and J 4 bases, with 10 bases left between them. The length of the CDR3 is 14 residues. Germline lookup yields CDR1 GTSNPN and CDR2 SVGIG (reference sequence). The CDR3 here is CAWSVAGQYNEQFF. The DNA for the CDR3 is TGTGCCTGGAGTGTGGCAGGGCAGTACAATGAGCAGTTCTTC.

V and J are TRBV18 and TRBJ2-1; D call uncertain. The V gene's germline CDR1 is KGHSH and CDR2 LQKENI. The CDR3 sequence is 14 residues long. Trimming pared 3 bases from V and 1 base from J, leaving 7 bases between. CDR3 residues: CASSPQDSYNEQFF. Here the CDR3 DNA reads TGTGCCAGCTCACCCCAGGATTCCTACAATGAGCAGTTCTTC.

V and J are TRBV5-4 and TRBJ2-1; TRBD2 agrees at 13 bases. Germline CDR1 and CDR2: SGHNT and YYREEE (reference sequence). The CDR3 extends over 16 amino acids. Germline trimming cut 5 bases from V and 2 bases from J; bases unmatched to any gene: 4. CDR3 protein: CASRLGTSGTYNEQFF. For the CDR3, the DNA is TGTGCCAGCAGACTGGGGACTAGCGGGACCTACAATGAGCAGTTCTTC. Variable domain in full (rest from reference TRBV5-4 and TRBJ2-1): ETGVTQSPTHLIKTRGQQVTLRCSSQSGHNTVSWYQQALGQGPQFIFQYYREEENGRGNFPPRFSGLQFPNYSSELNVNALELDDSALYLCASRLGTSGTYNEQFFGPGTRLTVL.

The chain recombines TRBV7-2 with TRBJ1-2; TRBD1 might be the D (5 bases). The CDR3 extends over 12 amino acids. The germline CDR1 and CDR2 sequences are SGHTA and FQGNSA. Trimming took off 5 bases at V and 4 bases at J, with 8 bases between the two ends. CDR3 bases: TGTGCCAGCAGCCTGGACACCTATGGCTACACCTTC. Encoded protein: CASSLDTYGYTF.

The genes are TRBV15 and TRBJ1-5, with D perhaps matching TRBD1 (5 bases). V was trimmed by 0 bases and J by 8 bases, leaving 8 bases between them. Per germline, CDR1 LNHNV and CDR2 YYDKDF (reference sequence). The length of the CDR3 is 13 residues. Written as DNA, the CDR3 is TGTGCCACCAGCAGAGATTGGGGGGAGCCCCAGCATTTT. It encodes CATSRDWGEPQHF.